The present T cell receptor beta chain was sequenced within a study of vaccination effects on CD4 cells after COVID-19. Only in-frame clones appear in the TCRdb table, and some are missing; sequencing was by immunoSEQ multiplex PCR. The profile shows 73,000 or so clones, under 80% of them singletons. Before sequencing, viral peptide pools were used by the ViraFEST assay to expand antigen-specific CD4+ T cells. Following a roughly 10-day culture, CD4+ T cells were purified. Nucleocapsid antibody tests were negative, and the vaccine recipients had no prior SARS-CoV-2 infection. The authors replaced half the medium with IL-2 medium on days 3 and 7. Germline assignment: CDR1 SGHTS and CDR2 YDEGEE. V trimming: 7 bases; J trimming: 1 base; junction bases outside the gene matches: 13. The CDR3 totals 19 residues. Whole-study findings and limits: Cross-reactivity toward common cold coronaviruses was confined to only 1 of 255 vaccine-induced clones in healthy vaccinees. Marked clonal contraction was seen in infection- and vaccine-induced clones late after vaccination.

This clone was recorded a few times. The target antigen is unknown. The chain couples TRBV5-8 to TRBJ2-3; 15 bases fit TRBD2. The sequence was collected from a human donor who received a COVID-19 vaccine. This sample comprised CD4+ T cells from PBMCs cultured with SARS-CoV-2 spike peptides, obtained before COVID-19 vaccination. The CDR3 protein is CASPDGLAGGLGGTDTQYF. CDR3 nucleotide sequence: TGTGCCAGCCCCGACGGACTAGCGGGGGGGCTCGGCGGCACAGATACGCAGTATTTT.